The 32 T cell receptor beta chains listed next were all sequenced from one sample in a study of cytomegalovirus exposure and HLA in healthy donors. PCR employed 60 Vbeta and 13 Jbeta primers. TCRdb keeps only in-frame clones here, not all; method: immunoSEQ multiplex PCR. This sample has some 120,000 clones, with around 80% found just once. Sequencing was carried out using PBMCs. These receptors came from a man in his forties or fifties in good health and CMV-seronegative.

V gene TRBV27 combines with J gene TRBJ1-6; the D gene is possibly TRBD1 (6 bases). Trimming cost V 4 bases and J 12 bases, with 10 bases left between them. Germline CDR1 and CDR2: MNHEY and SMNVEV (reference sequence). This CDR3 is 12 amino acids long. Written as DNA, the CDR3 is TGTGCCAGCAGTTGGACAGACGGACCCCTCCACTTT. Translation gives CASSWTDGPLHF.

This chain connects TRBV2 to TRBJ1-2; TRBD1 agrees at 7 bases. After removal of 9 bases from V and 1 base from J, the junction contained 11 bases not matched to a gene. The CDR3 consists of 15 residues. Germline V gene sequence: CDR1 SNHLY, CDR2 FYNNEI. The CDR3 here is CARGGQLLSNYGYTF. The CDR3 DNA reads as TGTGCCAGGGGGGGACAGCTATTAAGTAACTATGGCTACACCTTC. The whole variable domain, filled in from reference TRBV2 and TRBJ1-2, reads EPEVTQTPSHQVTQMGQEVILRCVPISNHLYFYWYRQILGQKVEFLVSFYNNEISEKSEIFDDQFSVERPDGSNFTLKIRSTKLEDSAMYFCARGGQLLSNYGYTFGSGTRLTVV.

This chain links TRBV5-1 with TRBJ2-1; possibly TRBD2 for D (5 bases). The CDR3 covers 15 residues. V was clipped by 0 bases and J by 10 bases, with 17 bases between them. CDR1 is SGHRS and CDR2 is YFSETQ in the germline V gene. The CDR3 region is CASSLGPGVQEEQFF. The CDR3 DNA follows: TGCGCCAGCAGCTTGGGTCCCGGGGTCCAGGAGGAGCAGTTCTTC.

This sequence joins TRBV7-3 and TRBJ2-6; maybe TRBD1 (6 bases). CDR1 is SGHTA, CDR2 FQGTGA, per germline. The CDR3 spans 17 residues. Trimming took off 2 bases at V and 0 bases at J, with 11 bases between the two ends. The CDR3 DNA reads TGTGCCAGCAGCTTACGTTGGGACAACTCTGGGGCCAACGTCCTGACTTTC. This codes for CASSLRWDNSGANVLTF.

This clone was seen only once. The CDR3, as DNA: TGTGCCAGTAGTATGGACAGGGGATATCTTATTAATGAAAAACTGTTTTTT. It encodes CASSMDRGYLINEKLFF. The chain joins TRBV19 to TRBJ1-4; 9 nucleotides agree with TRBD1. In germline, CDR1 is LNHDA, CDR2 SQIVND (reference sequence). V lost 3 bases and J lost 4; bases outside the gene matches: 9. The CDR3 runs to 17 residues.

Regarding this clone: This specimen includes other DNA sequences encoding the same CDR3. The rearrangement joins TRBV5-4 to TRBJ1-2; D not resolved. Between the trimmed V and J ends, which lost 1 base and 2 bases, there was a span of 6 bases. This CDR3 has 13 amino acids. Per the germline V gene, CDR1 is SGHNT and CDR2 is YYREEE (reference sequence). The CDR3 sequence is CASSLFSNYGYTF. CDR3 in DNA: TGTGCCAGCAGCTTGTTTTCGAACTATGGCTACACCTTC.

Here the CDR3 DNA reads TGTGCCAGCAGCACAGGACAGGTCGCGAACACCGGGGAGCTGTTTTTT. Its protein is CASSTGQVANTGELFF. The J gene is TRBJ2-2, the V gene TRBV5-4, with 7 bases that match TRBD1. The CDR3 extends over 16 amino acids. The germline gives CDR1 SGHNT, CDR2 YYREEE (reference sequence). The ends lost 4 bases at V and 0 bases at J; junction bases unmatched: 6.

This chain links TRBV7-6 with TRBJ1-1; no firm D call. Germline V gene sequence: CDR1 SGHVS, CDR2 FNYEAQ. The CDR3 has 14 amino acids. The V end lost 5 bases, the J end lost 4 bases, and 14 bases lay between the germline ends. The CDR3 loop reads CASSPDAEGTEAFF. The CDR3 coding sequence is TGTGCCAGCAGCCCCGACGCCGAGGGCACTGAAGCTTTCTTT.

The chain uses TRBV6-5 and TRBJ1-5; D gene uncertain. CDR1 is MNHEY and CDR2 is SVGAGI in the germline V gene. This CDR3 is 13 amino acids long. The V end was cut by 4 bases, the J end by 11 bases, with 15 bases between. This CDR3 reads CASSFTRGEAQHF. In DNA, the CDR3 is TGTGCCAGCAGTTTTACCCGGGGAGAGGCCCAGCATTTT.

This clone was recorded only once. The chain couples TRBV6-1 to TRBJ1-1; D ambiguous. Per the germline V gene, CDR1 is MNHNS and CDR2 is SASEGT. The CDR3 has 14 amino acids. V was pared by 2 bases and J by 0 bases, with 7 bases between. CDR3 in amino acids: CASSEPQMNTEAFF. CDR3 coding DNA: TGTGCCAGCAGTGAACCTCAGATGAACACTGAAGCTTTCTTT.

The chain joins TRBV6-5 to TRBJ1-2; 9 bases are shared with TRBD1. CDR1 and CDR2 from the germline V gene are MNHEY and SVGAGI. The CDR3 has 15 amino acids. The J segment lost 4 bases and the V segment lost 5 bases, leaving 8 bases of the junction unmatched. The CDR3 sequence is CASSNNRDRVYGYTF. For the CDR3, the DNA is TGTGCCAGCAGTAACAACCGGGACAGGGTCTATGGCTACACCTTC.

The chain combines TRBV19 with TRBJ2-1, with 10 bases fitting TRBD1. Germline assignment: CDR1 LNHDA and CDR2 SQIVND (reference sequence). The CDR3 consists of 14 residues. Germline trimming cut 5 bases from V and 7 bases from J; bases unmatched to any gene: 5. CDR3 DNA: TGTGCCAGTAGTCTGCCGGGACAGGGGAATGAGCAGTTCTTC. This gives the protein CASSLPGQGNEQFF.

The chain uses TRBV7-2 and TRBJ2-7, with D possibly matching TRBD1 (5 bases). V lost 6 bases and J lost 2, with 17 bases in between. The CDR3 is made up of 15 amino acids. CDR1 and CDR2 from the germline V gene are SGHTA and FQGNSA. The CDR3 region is CASRRTLGDPYEQYF. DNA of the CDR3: TGTGCCAGCAGAAGGACATTGGGCGACCCCTACGAGCAGTACTTC.

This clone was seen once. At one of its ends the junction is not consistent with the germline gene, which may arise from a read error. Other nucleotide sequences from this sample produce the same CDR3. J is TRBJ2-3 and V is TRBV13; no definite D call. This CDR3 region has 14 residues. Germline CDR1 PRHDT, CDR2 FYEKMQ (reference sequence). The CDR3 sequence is CASSNSWFSDTQYF. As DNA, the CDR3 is TGCGCCAGCAGCAATAGTTGGTTTTCAGATACGCAGTATTTT. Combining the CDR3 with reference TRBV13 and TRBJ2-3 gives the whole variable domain AAGVIQSPRHLIKEKRETATLKCYPIPRHDTVYWYQQGPGQDPQFLISFYEKMQSDKGSIPDRFSAQQFSDYHSELNMSSLELGDSALYFCASSNSWFSDTQYFGPGTRLTVL.

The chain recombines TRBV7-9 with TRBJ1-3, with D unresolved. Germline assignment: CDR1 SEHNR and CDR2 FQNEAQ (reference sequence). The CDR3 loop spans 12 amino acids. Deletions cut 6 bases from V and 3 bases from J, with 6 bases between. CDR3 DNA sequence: TGTGCCAGCAGGCCTAGTGGAAACACCATATATTTT. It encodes CASRPSGNTIYF.

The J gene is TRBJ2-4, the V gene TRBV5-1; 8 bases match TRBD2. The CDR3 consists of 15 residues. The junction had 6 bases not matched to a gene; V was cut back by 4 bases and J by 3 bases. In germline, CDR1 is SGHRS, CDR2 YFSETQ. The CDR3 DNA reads TGCGCCAGCAGCCCCTCGGGGGGGGGCAAAAACATTCAGTACTTC. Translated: CASSPSGGGKNIQYF.

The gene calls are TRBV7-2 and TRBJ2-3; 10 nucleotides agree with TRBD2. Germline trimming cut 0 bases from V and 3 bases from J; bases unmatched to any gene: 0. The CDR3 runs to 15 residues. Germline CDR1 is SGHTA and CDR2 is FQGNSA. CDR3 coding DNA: TGTGCCAGCAGCTTAGCTAGCGGGGGGACAGATACGCAGTATTTT. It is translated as CASSLASGGTDTQYF. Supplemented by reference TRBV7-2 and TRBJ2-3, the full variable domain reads GAGVSQSPSNKVTEKGKDVELRCDPISGHTALYWYRQSLGQGLEFLIYFQGNSAPDKSGLPSDRFSAERTGGSVSTLTIQRTQQEDSAVYLCASSLASGGTDTQYFGPGTRLTVL.

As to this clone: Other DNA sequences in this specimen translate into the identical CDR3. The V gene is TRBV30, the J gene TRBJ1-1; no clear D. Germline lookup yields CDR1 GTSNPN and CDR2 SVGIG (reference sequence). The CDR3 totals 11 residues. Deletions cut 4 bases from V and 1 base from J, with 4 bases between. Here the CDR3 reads CAWIRNTEAFF. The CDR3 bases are TGTGCCTGGATCCGGAACACTGAAGCTTTCTTT.

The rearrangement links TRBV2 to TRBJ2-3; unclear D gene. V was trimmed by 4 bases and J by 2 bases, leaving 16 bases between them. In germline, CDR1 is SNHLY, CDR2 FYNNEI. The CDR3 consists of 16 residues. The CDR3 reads CASSVTTGGPTDTQYF. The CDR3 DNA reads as TGTGCCAGCAGTGTCACGACCGGTGGGCCCACAGATACGCAGTATTTT. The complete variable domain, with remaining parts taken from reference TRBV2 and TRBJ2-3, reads EPEVTQTPSHQVTQMGQEVILRCVPISNHLYFYWYRQILGQKVEFLVSFYNNEISEKSEIFDDQFSVERPDGSNFTLKIRSTKLEDSAMYFCASSVTTGGPTDTQYFGPGTRLTVL.

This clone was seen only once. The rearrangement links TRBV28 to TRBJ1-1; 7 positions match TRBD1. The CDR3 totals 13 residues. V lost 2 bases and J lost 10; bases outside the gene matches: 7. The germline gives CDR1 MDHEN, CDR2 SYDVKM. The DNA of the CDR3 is TGTGCCAGCAGTTTAGGAGGGGGCGAGGTAGCTTTCTTT. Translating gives CASSLGGGEVAFF.

The chain's CDR3 is CASSLGTGGRTEAFF. Here the CDR3 DNA reads TGTGCCAGCAGCTTAGGGACAGGGGGAAGGACTGAAGCTTTCTTT. The chain joins TRBV7-2 to TRBJ1-1; TRBD1 matches at 10 bases. Unmatched junction bases numbered 4, after V lost 1 base and J lost 5 bases. Germline-derived CDR1 and CDR2 are SGHTA and FQGNSA. The CDR3 covers 15 residues. The full variable domain, completed using reference TRBV7-2 and TRBJ1-1, is GAGVSQSPSNKVTEKGKDVELRCDPISGHTALYWYRQSLGQGLEFLIYFQGNSAPDKSGLPSDRFSAERTGGSVSTLTIQRTQQEDSAVYLCASSLGTGGRTEAFFGQGTRLTVV.

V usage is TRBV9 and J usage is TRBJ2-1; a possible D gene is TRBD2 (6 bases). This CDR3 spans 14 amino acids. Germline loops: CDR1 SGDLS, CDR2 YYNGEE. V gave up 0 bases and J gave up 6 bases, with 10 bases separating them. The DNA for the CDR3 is TGTGCCAGCAGCGTAGAGCTCGGGGGCAATGAGCAGTTCTTC. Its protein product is CASSVELGGNEQFF. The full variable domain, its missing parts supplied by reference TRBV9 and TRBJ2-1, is DSGVTQTPKHLITATGQRVTLRCSPRSGDLSVYWYQQSLDQGLQFLIQYYNGEERAKGNILERFSAQQFPDLHSELNLSSLELGDSALYFCASSVELGGNEQFFGPGTRLTVL.

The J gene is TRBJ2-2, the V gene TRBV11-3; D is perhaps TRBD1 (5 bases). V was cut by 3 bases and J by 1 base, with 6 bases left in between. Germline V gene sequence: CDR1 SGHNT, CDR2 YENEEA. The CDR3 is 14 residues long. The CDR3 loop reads CASSFQGNTGELFF. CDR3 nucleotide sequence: TGTGCCAGCAGCTTTCAGGGGAACACCGGGGAGCTGTTTTTT. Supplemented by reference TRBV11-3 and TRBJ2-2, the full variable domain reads EAGVVQSPRYKIIEKKQPVAFWCNPISGHNTLYWYLQNLGQGPELLIRYENEEAVDDSQLPKDRFSAERLKGVDSTLKIQPAELGDSAVYLCASSFQGNTGELFFGEGSRLTVL.

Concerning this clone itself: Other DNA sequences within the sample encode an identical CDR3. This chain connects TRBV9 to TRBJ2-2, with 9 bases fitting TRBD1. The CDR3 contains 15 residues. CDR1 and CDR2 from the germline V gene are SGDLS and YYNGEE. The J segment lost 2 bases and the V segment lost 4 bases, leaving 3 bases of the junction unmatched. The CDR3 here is CASSWGQGNTGELFF. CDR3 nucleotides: TGTGCCAGCAGCTGGGGACAGGGAAACACCGGGGAGCTGTTTTTT.

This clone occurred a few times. The CDR3: CASSPDRGEPQHF. Here the CDR3 DNA reads TGTGCCAGCTCCCCGGACAGGGGTGAGCCCCAGCATTTT. The rearrangement joins TRBV18 to TRBJ1-5; 9 nucleotides line up with TRBD1. The CDR3 length is 13 residues. The trim removed 6 bases at V and 8 bases at J, leaving 5 bases unmatched. In germline, CDR1 is KGHSH, CDR2 LQKENI.

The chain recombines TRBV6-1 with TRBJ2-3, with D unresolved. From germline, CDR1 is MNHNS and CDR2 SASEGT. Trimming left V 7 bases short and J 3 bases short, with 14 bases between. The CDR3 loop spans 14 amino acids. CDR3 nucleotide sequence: TGTGCCAGCATTCTATCGACAAGAACAGATACGCAGTATTTT. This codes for CASILSTRTDTQYF.

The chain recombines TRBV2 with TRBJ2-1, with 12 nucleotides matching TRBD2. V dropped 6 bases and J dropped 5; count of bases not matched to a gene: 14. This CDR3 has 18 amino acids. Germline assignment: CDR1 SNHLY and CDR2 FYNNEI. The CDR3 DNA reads TGTGCCAGCAGCCCGCCCCTTTTACTAGCGGGGGGTCACAATGAGCAGTTCTTC. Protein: CASSPPLLLAGGHNEQFF. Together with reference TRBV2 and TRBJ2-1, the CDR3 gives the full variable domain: EPEVTQTPSHQVTQMGQEVILRCVPISNHLYFYWYRQILGQKVEFLVSFYNNEISEKSEIFDDQFSVERPDGSNFTLKIRSTKLEDSAMYFCASSPPLLLAGGHNEQFFGPGTRLTVL.

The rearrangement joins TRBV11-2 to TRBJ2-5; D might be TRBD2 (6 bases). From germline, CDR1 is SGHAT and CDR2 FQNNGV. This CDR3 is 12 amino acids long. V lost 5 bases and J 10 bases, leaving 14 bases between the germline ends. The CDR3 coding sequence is TGTGCCAGCAGCGAACAACAGGAGGGCCAGTACTTC. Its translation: CASSEQQEGQYF.

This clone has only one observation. This CDR3 is CASSYTQRGGEKLFF. The CDR3 DNA reads as TGTGCCAGCAGTTACACCCAACGGGGAGGTGAAAAACTGTTTTTT. This chain joins TRBV6-6 and TRBJ1-4; D is unresolved. The CDR3 sequence is 15 residues long. Germline CDR1 reads MNHNY; CDR2 reads SVGAGI (reference sequence). The ends were cut back, 2 bases at V and 7 bases at J, with 14 bases in the middle.

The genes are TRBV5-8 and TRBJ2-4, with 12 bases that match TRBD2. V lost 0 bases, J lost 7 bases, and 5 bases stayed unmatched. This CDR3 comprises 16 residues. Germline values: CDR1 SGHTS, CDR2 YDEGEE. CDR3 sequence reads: CASSLGLAGASNIQYF. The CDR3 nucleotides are TGTGCCAGCAGCTTGGGACTAGCGGGGGCGAGTAACATTCAGTACTTC.

CDR3 sequence (DNA): TGTGCCAGCAGCTTAGAGGGGGGCCGGGGGGATAATGAAGCTTTCTTT. As protein: CASSLEGGRGDNEAFF. This chain joins TRBV7-8 and TRBJ1-1; a weak D match, TRBD1 (6 bases). The CDR3 sequence is 16 residues long. In germline, CDR1 is SGHVS, CDR2 FQNEAQ. V lost 1 base, J lost 7 bases, and 19 bases lay in between.

CDR3 sequence reads: CSGVAGHPGGEQYF. In DNA, the CDR3 is TGCAGCGGGGTCGCGGGACACCCAGGGGGAGAGCAGTACTTC. The rearrangement uses TRBV29-1 and TRBJ2-7; perhaps TRBD1 as D (7 bases). CDR1 is SQVTM, CDR2 ANQGSEA, per germline. CDR3 length: 14 amino acids. The V end lost 7 bases, the J end lost 7 bases, and 23 bases lay between the germline ends.